This T cell receptor (beta chain) was sequenced in a study of shared clonotypes between healthy human individuals. Study-wide points: Naive subsets tended to show greater estimated richness than memory subsets.

Trimming removed 3 bases from V and 5 bases from J, with 6 bases in between. CDR3 length: 11 residues. Germline CDR1 is SQVTM and CDR2 is ANQGSEA. As regards this clone: Its antigen is not known.

Each PCR replicate from the sorted subsets contained 150 to 250 ng DNA, which is about 30,000 T cell genomes. Repertoires were generated with immunoSEQ multiplex PCR, while TCRdb's copy carries only in-frame clones and drops some. The table lists 700,000 or so clones, more than 70% of them singletons, with less than 2% in the top ten. The sequenced sample was memory CD4+ T cells sorted from blood. The subset denotes: CD45RA-negative fraction. The J gene is TRBJ2-3, the V gene TRBV29-1; D not resolved. This TCR was recovered from a woman younger than 45 in good health. DNA for the CDR3: TGCAGCGTTGAGGTTGGAGATACGCAGTATTTT. Translation: CSVEVGDTQYF.